This T cell receptor (beta chain) is from a study of T cells in Graves' hyperthyroidism and ophthalmopathy (dated by TCRdb to the late 2010s). About the full investigation: Peripheral blood was collected at initial diagnosis, before any treatment. To identify distinguishing TCR V-J signatures, a discovery cohort of around 100 patients was used, comprising under 45 with Graves' ophthalmopathy and 57 with stable Graves' hyperthyroidism. An independent validation cohort of around 19 hyperthyroidism patients and approximately 15 patients who later progressed to ophthalmopathy tested prospective prediction of ophthalmopathy. The 100 or so discovery patients were randomly split 7:3 into training and test sets. In addition, the study compared T-cell repertoires in thyroid tissue and in blood from five to seven Graves' hyperthyroidism patients. Once sampling was done, hyperthyroidism patients were given methimazole at a starting dose of 30 mg daily, whereas ophthalmopathy patients were given high-dose intravenous methylprednisolone. The paper reports TCR Vbeta CDR3 sequencing of roughly 140 peripheral blood samples: approximately 41 ophthalmopathy, fewer than 85 hyperthyroidism and roughly 17 progressor patients. The investigation overall reported the following: In cross-validation, a model built on a 13 V-J signature told ophthalmopathy apart from stable hyperthyroidism with approximately 90% sensitivity and about 81% specificity, and in testing the same model reached 80%/75%. In validation, progression to ophthalmopathy was predicted by the model with nearly 71% sensitivity and nearly 75% specificity, a median of about 6.4 months before onset. Most expanded thyroid clonotypes (frequency above 0.001) were also detected in blood, a finding suggesting that blood repertoires may reflect thyroid immune responses. Sample size was not statistically predetermined, and blinding of investigators to group allocation was not performed.

This clonotype has a count of ten or more. No antigen is known for it. No per-base quality is available; no much larger clone lies one base away. In the ophthalmopathy patients, disease was moderately to severely active, with a Clinical Activity Score of 3 or more, a NOSPECS grade of 4 or more, and a duration of less than 3 months. Patients with uncontrolled infections, other autoimmune diseases, pregnancy or lactation were excluded. Diagnoses were established on the basis of clinical symptoms, serum thyroxine and TRAb, thyroid ultrasound, and orbital computed tomography. PBMCs were isolated from more than 8 ml of fresh peripheral blood by Ficoll-Paque density gradient centrifugation. Total RNA was extracted using Trizol reagent, and RNA quality was assessed on an Agilent 2100 Bioanalyzer. TCR beta CDR3 regions were amplified from RNA transcripts. The TCR CDR3 was subjected to a first round of RT-PCR using the HTBI primer set and the Qiagen OneStep RT-PCR kit. Libraries were constructed in a second round of multiplex PCR, after which size selection and purification were performed. Paired-end sequencing of the libraries was performed with 100 bp reads on an Illumina HiSeq2000. The published analysis was carried out like this. Raw data were processed with SOAPnuke, discarding reads with adapters, uncalled bases, mean Phred below 15, or no exact constant-primer or identifier match. High-quality paired reads were merged with COPE v1.2.5, and unique nucleotide sequences were defined as clonotypes. MiTCR v1.1 was used to align clonotypes to the IMGT TRBV, TRBD and TRBJ reference segments. The analysis was restricted to V-J combinations with a frequency above 0.0001, which together covered 99.2% of the repertoires. A TCS score was defined as the ratio between F50 (clonal expansion) and ExV (chaos), using BLOSUM62-based TCRdist between CDR3 peptides within each V-J. Welch's t-statistics and random forest reduced roughly 530 V-J features to about 12, which were used in a naive Bayes classifier (R e1071). Using fastp at Q25 and MiXCR, TCRdb reprocessed the public reads and kept productive beta chains. Each CDR3 protein appears once, grouped with its most common genes and DNA. The V and J calls shown here were made by TCRdb, not taken from the authors' results. This sample holds around 400,000 distinct CDR3 sequences; around 15% were observed only once. The ten biggest clones cover roughly a fifth of the sample.

The V end gives up 4 bases and the J end 3 bases, leaving 6 bases in the junction not matched to a gene. From a lookup of the germline V gene, CDR1 and CDR2 are MNHNS and SASEGT. Spanning cysteine to phenylalanine, the CDR3 consists of 15 amino acids. CDR3 DNA only is kept here, 45 bases in frame from base 1. This chain is built from TRBV6-1 and TRBJ2-7, with 10 central nucleotides matching TRBD2. The sequence derives from a woman aged 55-70 years with Graves' ophthalmopathy. The sequencing sample was made of blood. CDR3 region: CASSGFSGRNYEQYF. The DNA reads as follows: TGTGCCAGCAGTGGATTTAGCGGGAGGAACTACGAGCAGTACTTC.